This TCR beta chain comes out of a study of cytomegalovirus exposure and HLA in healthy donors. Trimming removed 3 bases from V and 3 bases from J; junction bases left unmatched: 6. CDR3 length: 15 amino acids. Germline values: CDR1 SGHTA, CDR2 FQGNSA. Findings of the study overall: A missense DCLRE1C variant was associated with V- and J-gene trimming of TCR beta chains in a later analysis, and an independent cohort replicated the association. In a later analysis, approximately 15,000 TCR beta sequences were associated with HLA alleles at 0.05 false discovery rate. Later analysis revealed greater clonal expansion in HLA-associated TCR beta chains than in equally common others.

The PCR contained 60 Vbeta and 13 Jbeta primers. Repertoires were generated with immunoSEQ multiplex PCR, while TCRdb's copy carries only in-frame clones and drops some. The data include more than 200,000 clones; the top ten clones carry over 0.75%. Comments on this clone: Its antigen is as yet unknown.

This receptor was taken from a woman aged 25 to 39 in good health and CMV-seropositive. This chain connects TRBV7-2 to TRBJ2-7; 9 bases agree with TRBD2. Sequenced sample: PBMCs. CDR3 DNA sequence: TGTGCCAGCAGCTTGGGGGGGACTAGCCACTACGAGCAGTACTTC. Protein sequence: CASSLGGTSHYEQYF. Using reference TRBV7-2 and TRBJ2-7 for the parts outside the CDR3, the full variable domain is GAGVSQSPSNKVTEKGKDVELRCDPISGHTALYWYRQSLGQGLEFLIYFQGNSAPDKSGLPSDRFSAERTGGSVSTLTIQRTQQEDSAVYLCASSLGGTSHYEQYFGPGTRLTVT.